This T cell receptor beta chain derives from a study of blood T cell repertoires in COVID-19. As for the study in general: Acute and convalescent COVID-19 specimens originated in the United States, Italy and Spain. PBMCs, B-cell-depleted T cells, or T cells were the source of the cDNA or gDNA that made up the material.

Original processing notes: Estimated nucleated cell counts came from reference gene primer amplification. TCRdb's table, derived via immunoSEQ multiplex PCR, lists solely in-frame clones and lacks some. The D gene and trimming were derived from the DNA, and the V and J assignments and clone size from that table. The sample records roughly 350,000 clones, around 85% being singletons. Per the germline V gene, CDR1 is LNHDA and CDR2 is SQIVND (reference sequence). Trimming took off 3 bases at V and 6 bases at J, with 14 bases between the two ends. This CDR3 contains 14 residues. This receptor was identified in a woman under 30 with acute or convalescent COVID-19. Sequencing input: peripheral blood. The rearrangement links TRBV19 to TRBJ1-1; D uncertain. CDR3 region: CASSIAGTRAEAFF. CDR3 bases: TGTGCCAGTAGTATCGCGGGCACTCGAGCTGAAGCTTTCTTT.